The present entry profiles one TCR beta chain with its context. Participants came from about two dozen US areas, aged roughly 18 to 95 years. This sample was included in a study of blood T cell repertoires in COVID-19. The wider study: The origin of the acute and convalescent COVID-19 samples was the United States, Italy and Spain.

As processed by the authors: Reference gene primer amplification yielded estimated nucleated cell counts. Produced via immunoSEQ multiplex PCR; TCRdb's table is partial and in-frame only. That table furnishes V, J and clone size, whereas the DNA furnished D and trimming. The sample records 310,000 or so clones, 85% to 90% being singletons. The sample was PBMCs or T cells enriched from blood (not recorded which). The receptor's source is a woman aged 18 to 35 with acute COVID-19.

CDR3 in DNA: TGTGCCAGCAGCTGGACAGAAAACACTGAAGCTTTCTTT. Translation gives CASSWTENTEAFF. This chain connects TRBV7-9 to TRBJ1-1, with D tentatively TRBD1 (6 bases). The V and J ends lost 4 bases and 2 bases respectively, with 8 bases between them. Looked up from germline, CDR1 is SEHNR and CDR2 is FQNEAQ (reference sequence). There are 13 residues in the CDR3.